This entry lists 21 T cell receptor beta chains sequenced from one sample in a study of human T cells and chemical hapten exposure. TCRdb fed the RACE reads into MiXCR, producing one record per CDR3 protein. The data contain 49,000 or so distinct CDR3 sequences, roughly 4.2% of them singletons. As to time point: healthy volunteer bleed at 2 weeks. Unfractionated whole blood yielded total RNA. The sequenced sample consisted of whole blood. These receptors originate from a human donor in good health. Some clones in this sample may be carry-over from other donors' samples.

This clonotype was recorded many times. The chain employs TRBV27 and TRBJ1-4; 8 bases map to TRBD1. V dropped 6 bases and J dropped 14; count of bases not matched to a gene: 8. The CDR3 covers 12 residues. Germline-derived CDR1 and CDR2 are MNHEY and SMNVEV (reference sequence). In nucleotides, the CDR3 is TGTGCCAGCAGGACAGGGGCGCACGGGCTGTTTTTT. Amino acid sequence: CASRTGAHGLFF. Full variable domain (remainder filled in from reference TRBV27 and TRBJ1-4): EAQVTQNPRYLITVTGKKLTVTCSQNMNHEYMSWYRQDPGLGLRQIYYSMNVEVTDKGDVPEGYKVSRKEKRNFPLILESPSPNQTSLYFCASRTGAHGLFFGSGTQLSVL.

This clonotype was observed many times. The J gene is TRBJ1-5, the V gene TRBV6-5; D may be TRBD1 (6 bases). CDR1 MNHEY and CDR2 SVGAGI come from the germline V gene. The CDR3 covers 14 residues. V was trimmed by 2 bases and J by 7 bases, leaving 12 bases between them. CDR3 residues: CASSYGGRGQPQHF. DNA for the CDR3: TGTGCCAGCAGTTACGGGGGGCGAGGACAGCCCCAGCATTTT.

The chain is built from TRBV18 and TRBJ1-4; D call uncertain. V lost 2 bases and J lost 11, with 15 bases in between. The germline V gene has CDR1 KGHSH and CDR2 LQKENI. The length of the CDR3 is 14 residues. The CDR3, as DNA: TGTGCCAGCTCACCATTGGCCACCCGGGAGAAACTGTTTTTT. Encoded protein: CASSPLATREKLFF.

This clonotype was observed a handful of times. The V call is TRBV3-1, the J call TRBJ2-5; D ambiguous. CDR3 length: 13 residues. V was trimmed by 4 bases and J by 5 bases, leaving 11 bases between them. CDR1 and CDR2 from the germline V gene are LGHDT and YNNKEL (reference sequence). The CDR3 spells CASSRLSVETQYF. The CDR3 DNA sequence: TGTGCCAGCAGCCGACTTAGTGTCGAGACCCAGTACTTC.

This clonotype showed up many times. CDR3 protein: CASSQRLAGDEQYF. In nucleotides, the CDR3 is TGTGCCAGCAGCCAAAGACTAGCGGGAGACGAGCAGTACTTC. The chain has TRBV6-2 or TRBV6-3 and TRBJ2-7; 12 positions match TRBD2. Germline CDR1 MNHEY, CDR2 SVGEGT. Losses at the gene ends were 6 bases for V and 5 bases for J; bases not matched to a gene: 5. The CDR3 is 14 amino acids.

The V gene is TRBV30, the J gene TRBJ1-5; D call uncertain. Trimming took 2 bases from V and 0 from J, leaving 8 bases between them. In germline, CDR1 is GTSNPN, CDR2 SVGIG (reference sequence). The CDR3 spans 14 residues. The CDR3 coding sequence is TGTGCCTGGAGTCCCCACAGTAGCAATCAGCCCCAGCATTTT. It translates to CAWSPHSSNQPQHF.

In this sample, this clonotype turned up many times. The chain employs TRBV4-1 and TRBJ2-4, with D unresolved. V was trimmed by 5 bases and J by 4 bases, leaving 18 bases between them. The germline V gene encodes CDR1 MGHRA and CDR2 YSYEKL. The CDR3 is 16 residues long. The CDR3 DNA follows: TGCGCCAGCAGCTTTTCCCCAGCCGCCTTAAAAAACATTCAGTACTTC. It codes for CASSFSPAALKNIQYF.

This clonotype appeared a few times. The chain combines TRBV5-1 with TRBJ1-4; D remains ambiguous. Germline CDR1 reads SGHRS; CDR2 reads YFSETQ. Trimming took off 0 bases at V and 0 bases at J, with 12 bases between the two ends. This CDR3 is 17 amino acids long. Written as DNA, the CDR3 is TGCGCCAGCAGCTTGGGGGGAGCCCTTGCAACTAATGAAAAACTGTTTTTT. Residues: CASSLGGALATNEKLFF.

This clonotype turned up a few times. J is TRBJ2-5 and V is TRBV27; a possible D gene is TRBD2 (6 bases). There are 16 residues in the CDR3. Trimming took 8 bases from V and 9 from J, leaving 28 bases between them. Germline V CDR1 and CDR2: MNHEY, SMNVEV (reference sequence). The CDR3 protein is CASCRRGNPMGGAQYF. CDR3 coding DNA: TGTGCCAGCTGTCGGAGGGGCAATCCCATGGGGGGTGCCCAGTACTTC.

In this sample, this clonotype turned up many times. The genes are TRBV6-5 and TRBJ2-1; 9 nucleotides match TRBD1. The CDR3 covers 16 residues. The germline gives CDR1 MNHEY, CDR2 SVGAGI. J lost 4 bases, V lost 6 bases, and 10 bases had no gene match. The CDR3 nucleotides are TGTGCCAGCAGCTTGGGACAGGGCCTTTTATACAATGAGCAGTTCTTC. Amino acid sequence: CASSLGQGLLYNEQFF.

This clonotype was seen at least ten times. The chain carries TRBV29-1 and TRBJ2-5; 10 bases are shared with TRBD2. V trimming: 0 bases; J trimming: 4 bases; junction bases outside the gene matches: 2. The V gene's germline CDR1 is SQVTM and CDR2 ANQGSEA. The CDR3 is made up of 14 amino acids. The CDR3 DNA follows: TGCAGCGTTGAAGATCGGACTAGCGGAGAGACCCAGTACTTC. This gives the protein CSVEDRTSGETQYF.

The J gene is TRBJ2-1, the V gene TRBV28, with 7 bases matching TRBD2. Germline V CDR1 and CDR2: MDHEN, SYDVKM. Trimming cost V 10 bases and J 7 bases; bases outside gene matches: 19. The CDR3 covers 16 residues. The CDR3 DNA reads TGTGCCACATTTCCAAGGAGGGGAGGGCCTCTAAATGAGCAGTTCTTC. Its translation is CATFPRRGGPLNEQFF.

This clonotype was picked up many times. CDR3 sequence reads: CAWSVTGVGTEAFF. CDR3 coding DNA: TGTGCCTGGAGTGTAACAGGGGTGGGAACTGAAGCTTTCTTT. The chain combines TRBV30 with TRBJ1-1; 7 bases fit TRBD1. Germline V gene data show CDR1 as GTSNPN and CDR2 as SVGIG (reference sequence). Losses at the gene ends were 0 bases for V and 5 bases for J; bases not matched to a gene: 6. The CDR3 runs 14 residues.

The table lists this clonotype with a few counts. The chain recombines TRBV29-1 with TRBJ2-1; maybe TRBD2 (5 bases). The CDR3 is made up of 15 amino acids. V was pared by 1 base and J by 6 bases, with 16 bases between. CDR1 SQVTM and CDR2 ANQGSEA come from the germline V gene. This chain's CDR3 is CSVEGQLDFGNEQFF. As DNA, the CDR3 is TGCAGCGTTGAAGGGCAACTAGACTTCGGCAATGAGCAGTTCTTC.

The chain has TRBV9 and TRBJ1-2; D is unclear. Trimming shortened V by 4 bases and J by 5 bases, and 12 bases separated the two germline ends. From germline, CDR1 is SGDLS and CDR2 YYNGEE. The CDR3 consists of 13 residues. CDR3 DNA: TGTGCCAGCAGCTCCGAGGAAGGGTATGGCTACACCTTC. Its protein product is CASSSEEGYGYTF.

The chain is built from TRBV28 and TRBJ2-7; 9 bases align to TRBD1. Germline CDR1 MDHEN, CDR2 SYDVKM. CDR3 size: 17 residues. Germline trimming cut 5 bases from V and 5 bases from J; bases unmatched to any gene: 16. For the CDR3, the DNA is TGTGCCAGCAGTCCGGGACAGGGACTGTCCCTGGGGAACGAGCAGTACTTC. Protein product: CASSPGQGLSLGNEQYF.

Comment on this clonotype: A much more abundant neighbour one base away suggests this may be a read error. This chain connects TRBV19 to TRBJ2-5; D perhaps matches TRBD2 (5 bases). The V and J ends lost 5 bases and 10 bases respectively, with 17 bases between them. The germline CDR1 and CDR2 sequences are LNHDA and SQIVND (reference sequence). This CDR3 spans 13 amino acids. This CDR3 is CASSPPGLMIQYF. CDR3 nucleotides: TGTGCCAGTAGTCCTCCGGGGTTGATGATCCAGTACTTC.

The chain recombines TRBV6-5 with TRBJ1-3; D remains ambiguous. In germline, CDR1 is MNHEY, CDR2 SVGAGI. Deletions cut 2 bases from V and 4 bases from J, with 0 bases between. The CDR3 length is 11 residues. The CDR3 loop reads CASSYGNTIYF. The CDR3, as DNA: TGTGCCAGCAGTTACGGAAACACCATATATTTT.

The chain links TRBV12-3 or TRBV12-4 to TRBJ1-5; D gene uncertain. The ends were cut back, 3 bases at V and 0 bases at J, with 9 bases in the middle. This CDR3 region has 15 residues. CDR3 bases: TGTGCCAGCAGTTTTCAGGCGAATAGCAATCAGCCCCAGCATTTT. Translated, it gives CASSFQANSNQPQHF.

This clonotype was seen more than once but under ten times. The DNA of the CDR3 is TGTGCCAGCACCGCAGGGGGTCTGGACACTGAAGCTTTCTTT. This sequence encodes CASTAGGLDTEAFF. V usage is TRBV12-3 or TRBV12-4 and J usage is TRBJ1-1; TRBD1 aligns across 7 bases. The V segment lost 7 bases and the J segment 3 bases; nucleotides outside the gene matches: 8. The CDR3 contains 14 residues.

This clonotype showed up many times. The chain recombines TRBV29-1 with TRBJ1-4, with 8 positions matching TRBD1. This CDR3 has 15 amino acids. CDR1 is SQVTM and CDR2 is ANQGSEA in the germline V gene. With V trimmed by 6 bases and J by 15 bases, 21 bases remained unmatched. The CDR3 coding sequence is TGCAGCGTCGTCATCGGCAGGACAGGGACACATGCGGTGTTTTTT. Amino acid sequence: CSVVIGRTGTHAVFF.